The subject of this entry is one T cell receptor beta chain. This record belongs to a study of blood T cell repertoires in COVID-19. TCRdb's copy holds only in-frame clones and misses some; the assay was immunoSEQ multiplex PCR. The sample has 200,000 to 300,000 clones; 75% to 90% are singletons. Germline V CDR1 and CDR2: KGHDR, SFDVKD. The CDR3 has 14 residues. V lost 10 bases, J lost 1 base, and 7 bases stayed unmatched. Specimen: peripheral blood. V usage is TRBV24-1 and J usage is TRBJ2-3, with 7 positions matching TRBD2. This sequence was found in a man aged 55-75 years who had recovered from COVID-19. The CDR3 bases are TGTGCCACGACGAAGCGGGGCCGCACAGATACGCAGTATTTT. It yields the protein CATTKRGRTDTQYF.